Listed here are 29 T cell receptor beta chains from one sample, sequenced in a study of beta chain features in type 1 diabetes. Of the isolated RNA, all was reverse transcribed, and so the sequenced material was expressed TCRB transcripts. Some clones are missing from TCRdb's copy, which holds only in-frame ones; the method was immunoSEQ multiplex PCR. There are about 620,000 clones in the sample; around 15% occur only once, and 0.09% to 0.095% lies in the top ten. Input material: naive CD4+ T cells from blood. Receptors originate from a man between 18 and 29 years old in good health.

The chain employs TRBV11-2 and TRBJ2-6; D is ambiguous. Trimming shortened V by 3 bases and J by 0 bases, and 6 bases separated the two germline ends. The CDR3 is 15 residues long. CDR1 SGHAT and CDR2 FQNNGV come from the germline V gene. CDR3 protein: CASSFGASGANVLTF. The CDR3 coding sequence is TGTGCCAGCAGCTTCGGAGCCTCTGGGGCCAACGTCCTGACTTTC. Together with reference TRBV11-2 and TRBJ2-6, the CDR3 gives the full variable domain: EAGVAQSPRYKIIEKRQSVAFWCNPISGHATLYWYQQILGQGPKLLIQFQNNGVVDDSQLPKDRFSAERLKGVDSTLKIQPAKLEDSAVYLCASSFGASGANVLTFGAGSRLTVL.

V gene TRBV7-2 combines with J gene TRBJ2-3, with TRBD1 as a possible D gene (5 bases). The CDR3 has 16 amino acids. Germline CDR1 and CDR2: SGHTA and FQGNSA. V lost 2 bases to trimming and J lost 0 bases, with 12 bases between them. The CDR3 DNA is TGTGCCAGCAGCTTAATTGGGCAGGGAAGCACAGATACGCAGTATTTT. Amino acids: CASSLIGQGSTDTQYF.

Turning to this clone: The identical CDR3 is also encoded by other nucleotide sequences in the sample. V is TRBV18 and J is TRBJ2-5; possible D gene TRBD2, 5 bases. CDR1 is KGHSH, CDR2 LQKENI, per germline. The ends were cut back, 2 bases at V and 1 base at J, with 5 bases in the middle. This CDR3 comprises 13 residues. DNA for the CDR3: TGTGCCAGCTCACCAGGACTCCAAGAGACCCAGTACTTC. It is translated as CASSPGLQETQYF.

This chain connects TRBV7-2 to TRBJ1-6, with 11 bases aligning to TRBD1. The CDR3 totals 15 residues. V dropped 5 bases and J dropped 11; count of bases not matched to a gene: 8. CDR1 and CDR2 (germline): SGHTA, FQGNSA. The CDR3 nucleotides are TGTGCCAGCAGCCCGGGGACAGGGGGAACGGCACCCCTCCACTTT. Translating gives CASSPGTGGTAPLHF.

This sequence joins TRBV27 and TRBJ2-6, with 10 positions matching TRBD2. Per germline, CDR1 MNHEY and CDR2 SMNVEV (reference sequence). The V gene end was trimmed by 6 bases and the J gene end by 0 bases; junction bases not matched to a gene: 11. This CDR3 spans 19 amino acids. The chain's CDR3 is CASRGLAGALSSGANVLTF. CDR3 sequence (DNA): TGTGCCAGCAGAGGGCTAGCGGGAGCCCTTAGCTCTGGGGCCAACGTCCTGACTTTC. Full variable domain (missing parts from reference TRBV27 and TRBJ2-6): EAQVTQNPRYLITVTGKKLTVTCSQNMNHEYMSWYRQDPGLGLRQIYYSMNVEVTDKGDVPEGYKVSRKEKRNFPLILESPSPNQTSLYFCASRGLAGALSSGANVLTFGAGSRLTVL.

This clone has only a few counts. J is TRBJ2-4 and V is TRBV4-1; D might be TRBD1 (6 bases). CDR3 size: 16 residues. Trimming took off 0 bases at V and 2 bases at J, with 11 bases between the two ends. Germline values: CDR1 MGHRA, CDR2 YSYEKL. The DNA for the CDR3 is TGCGCCAGCAGCCAAGAGGGGGCCGAGCCCAAAAACATTCAGTACTTC. It codes for CASSQEGAEPKNIQYF.

This chain joins TRBV14 and TRBJ2-1, with D possibly being TRBD2 (6 bases). Looked up from germline, CDR1 is SGHDN and CDR2 is FVKESK. With 0 bases removed from V and 4 bases from J, the gap between germline ends came to 13 bases. The CDR3 has 16 amino acids. CDR3 in amino acids: CASSQDGGLPYNEQFF. The CDR3 DNA is TGTGCCAGCAGCCAAGATGGGGGACTGCCTTACAATGAGCAGTTCTTC.

This clone was counted between two and nine times. The chain is built from TRBV14 and TRBJ2-1; the D gene is possibly TRBD1 (6 bases). With 4 bases removed from V and 2 bases from J, the gap between germline ends came to 21 bases. The CDR3 extends over 18 amino acids. CDR1 and CDR2 from the germline V gene are SGHDN and FVKESK. CDR3 loop: CASSRTKTARQAYNEQFF. The CDR3 nucleotides are TGTGCCAGCAGCCGAACCAAGACAGCGCGACAGGCCTACAATGAGCAGTTCTTC. Based on the CDR3 plus reference TRBV14 and TRBJ2-1, the full variable domain is EAGVTQFPSHSVIEKGQTVTLRCDPISGHDNLYWYRRVMGKEIKFLLHFVKESKQDESGMPNNRFLAERTGGTYSTLKVQPAELEDSGVYFCASSRTKTARQAYNEQFFGPGTRLTVL.

This clone was counted between two and nine times. The CDR3 coding sequence is TGTGCCAGCAGTACGACAGGGCCCTACGAGCAGTACTTC. It translates to CASSTTGPYEQYF. The chain recombines TRBV2 with TRBJ2-7, with 7 positions matching TRBD1. The CDR3 totals 13 residues. The germline V gene encodes CDR1 SNHLY and CDR2 FYNNEI. The V and J ends lost 5 bases and 2 bases, in that order; junction bases with no gene match: 3. Full variable domain (remainder filled in from reference TRBV2 and TRBJ2-7): EPEVTQTPSHQVTQMGQEVILRCVPISNHLYFYWYRQILGQKVEFLVSFYNNEISEKSEIFDDQFSVERPDGSNFTLKIRSTKLEDSAMYFCASSTTGPYEQYFGPGTRLTVT.

V gene TRBV10-3 combines with J gene TRBJ2-7; 8 nucleotides align to TRBD1. The CDR3 sequence is 13 residues long. Germline-derived CDR1 and CDR2 are ENHRY and SYGVKD. The V segment lost 6 bases and the J segment 3 bases; nucleotides outside the gene matches: 4. CDR3 region: CAIRQGVFYEQYF. CDR3 DNA: TGTGCCATCAGACAGGGGGTTTTCTACGAGCAGTACTTC.

The chain combines TRBV9 with TRBJ1-6; D is undetermined. Trimming took 3 bases from V and 4 from J, leaving 11 bases between them. The germline V gene encodes CDR1 SGDLS and CDR2 YYNGEE. This CDR3 region has 15 residues. The CDR3 loop reads CASSARDIYNSPLHF. The CDR3 DNA is TGTGCCAGCAGCGCCCGGGATATTTATAATTCACCCCTCCACTTT. Filled out from reference TRBV9 and TRBJ1-6, the complete variable domain reads DSGVTQTPKHLITATGQRVTLRCSPRSGDLSVYWYQQSLDQGLQFLIQYYNGEERAKGNILERFSAQQFPDLHSELNLSSLELGDSALYFCASSARDIYNSPLHFGNGTRLTVT.

The chain joins TRBV5-4 to TRBJ2-7; D tentatively fits TRBD1 or TRBD2 (5 bases each). Germline V CDR1 and CDR2: SGHNT, YYREEE (reference sequence). Trimming pared 4 bases from V and 3 bases from J, leaving 14 bases between. The CDR3 contains 14 residues. CDR3: CASSHRDVDYEQYF. CDR3 DNA: TGTGCCAGCAGCCACCGGGACGTGGACTACGAGCAGTACTTC.

This clone was seen more than once but under ten times. This chain uses TRBV5-4 with TRBJ2-5; D is uncertain. The CDR3 is made up of 13 amino acids. V was trimmed by 4 bases and J by 1 base, leaving 8 bases between them. Germline V gives CDR1 SGHNT, CDR2 YYREEE (reference sequence). The CDR3 nucleotides are TGTGCCAGCAGCCAGCCAGGCCAAGAGACCCAGTACTTC. Translated: CASSQPGQETQYF.

The chain employs TRBV29-1 and TRBJ1-3; TRBD1 matches at 7 bases. Germline V gene data show CDR1 as SQVTM and CDR2 as ANQGSEA. The CDR3 contains 15 residues. V shed 5 bases and J 2 bases; nucleotides not matched to a gene: 9. The CDR3 bases are TGCAGCGTTTCTAGGACAGGTTTTACTGGAAACACCATATATTTT. Amino acid sequence: CSVSRTGFTGNTIYF.

The V call is TRBV18, the J call TRBJ1-1; the D is unclear. CDR1 and CDR2 from the germline V gene are KGHSH and LQKENI. Between the trimmed V and J ends, which lost 2 bases and 0 bases, there was a span of 7 bases. The CDR3 loop spans 14 amino acids. The CDR3 region has the DNA TGTGCCAGCTCACCAGGGGTCTTGAACACTGAAGCTTTCTTT. Translated: CASSPGVLNTEAFF.

The V call is TRBV29-1, the J call TRBJ1-1; the D gene is possibly TRBD1 (5 bases). The V end was cut by 3 bases, the J end by 0 bases, with 14 bases between. Germline V CDR1 and CDR2: SQVTM, ANQGSEA. The CDR3 is 15 residues long. The CDR3 region has the DNA TGCAGCGTTGATAGGATTCAGGGAGTGAACACTGAAGCTTTCTTT. Encoded protein: CSVDRIQGVNTEAFF.

V usage is TRBV6-5 and J usage is TRBJ2-3; maybe TRBD1 (6 bases). The CDR3 totals 14 residues. The germline CDR1 and CDR2 sequences are MNHEY and SVGAGI. Trimming took 6 bases from V and 7 from J, leaving 17 bases between them. The CDR3 here is CASRLGTKSYTQYF. The CDR3 nucleotides read TGTGCCAGCAGACTCGGGACAAAGTCTTATACGCAGTATTTT.

This clone was recorded once. The chain carries TRBV14 and TRBJ2-5; 10 bases agree with TRBD1. CDR1 and CDR2 from the germline V gene are SGHDN and FVKESK. The CDR3 covers 15 residues. V dropped 4 bases and J dropped 3; count of bases not matched to a gene: 5. CDR3 loop: CASSRGDRGEETQYF. The CDR3 bases are TGTGCCAGCAGCCGGGGGGACAGGGGTGAAGAGACCCAGTACTTC.

This clone came up a few times. This chain joins TRBV5-1 and TRBJ2-4; 10 nucleotides match TRBD2. From germline, CDR1 is SGHRS and CDR2 YFSETQ. There are 17 residues in the CDR3. V trimming: 4 bases; J trimming: 0 bases; junction bases outside the gene matches: 7. The CDR3 loop reads CASSGPGLAIAKNIQYF. The CDR3 coding sequence is TGCGCCAGCAGCGGCCCGGGACTAGCGATAGCCAAAAACATTCAGTACTTC.

This chain joins TRBV7-2 and TRBJ2-5, with D possibly matching TRBD2 (5 bases). Germline V gene data show CDR1 as SGHTA and CDR2 as FQGNSA. The CDR3 has 14 amino acids. The V gene lost 0 bases and the J gene lost 6 bases, with 11 bases spanning the gap. The CDR3 nucleotides read TGTGCCAGCAGCTTAGCGCTAGCAGTCCAGACCCAGTACTTC. Translating it yields CASSLALAVQTQYF.

The J gene is TRBJ2-7, the V gene TRBV27; D is possibly TRBD2 (6 bases). This CDR3 is built from 15 residues. Between the trimmed V and J ends, which lost 6 bases and 0 bases, there was a span of 15 bases. Germline values: CDR1 MNHEY, CDR2 SMNVEV (reference sequence). In nucleotides, the CDR3 is TGTGCCAGCAGCCACCGGGGGAGGAGCTCCTACGAGCAGTACTTC. Protein: CASSHRGRSSYEQYF.

CDR3 sequence (DNA): TGTGCCAGCAGCTTAATTTGGGAAACCGGGGAGCTGTTTTTT. It is translated as CASSLIWETGELFF. The chain employs TRBV7-3 and TRBJ2-2; D unclear. Trimming pared 1 base from V and 5 bases from J, leaving 8 bases between. The CDR3 covers 14 residues. Germline V gives CDR1 SGHTA, CDR2 FQGTGA.

Only a few counts were recorded for this clone. The chain links TRBV27 to TRBJ1-5; the match to TRBD1 covers 8 bases. The CDR3 is 15 amino acids. V lost 5 bases to trimming and J lost 3 bases; unmatched junction nucleotides: 6. Germline CDR1 MNHEY, CDR2 SMNVEV (reference sequence). CDR3: CASSPRDRPNQPQHF. Written as DNA, the CDR3 is TGTGCCAGCAGTCCCCGGGACAGGCCCAATCAGCCCCAGCATTTT.

The sample holds a few counts of this clone. Other DNA variants within this sample encode the same CDR3. This sequence joins TRBV5-1 and TRBJ2-7; 8 nucleotides line up with TRBD1. The germline V gene encodes CDR1 SGHRS and CDR2 YFSETQ. The CDR3 extends over 14 amino acids. The V and J ends lost 4 bases and 1 base, in that order; junction bases with no gene match: 4. CDR3: CASSPRTGSYEQYF. The CDR3 DNA is TGCGCCAGCAGCCCGCGGACAGGGTCCTACGAGCAGTACTTC.

This clone was observed a few times. This rearrangement joins TRBV27 to TRBJ1-2; D is undetermined. CDR1 is MNHEY and CDR2 is SMNVEV in the germline V gene (reference sequence). The CDR3 has 12 amino acids. Trimming removed 4 bases at V and 7 bases at J, with 10 bases between. Here the CDR3 DNA reads TGTGCCAGCAGTTCCGCCAGGACTGGCTACACCTTC. It translates to CASSSARTGYTF.

The genes are TRBV7-8 and TRBJ1-1; perhaps TRBD1 as D (6 bases). Germline-derived CDR1 and CDR2 are SGHVS and FQNEAQ. This CDR3 spans 14 amino acids. Between the trimmed V and J ends, which lost 2 bases and 3 bases, there was a span of 10 bases. The CDR3 is CASSLSRGDTEAFF. The DNA of the CDR3 is TGTGCCAGCAGCTTATCAAGGGGGGACACTGAAGCTTTCTTT.

Only a few counts were recorded for this clone. The chain uses TRBV5-6 and TRBJ2-2; unclear D gene. There are 16 residues in the CDR3. Trimming shortened V by 1 base and J by 4 bases, and 14 bases separated the two germline ends. The germline V gene encodes CDR1 SGHDT and CDR2 YYEEEE. DNA of the CDR3: TGTGCCAGCAGCTTGAAAGGGCATGTCCCCACCGGGGAGCTGTTTTTT. It is translated as CASSLKGHVPTGELFF.

In its sample, this clone was seen a few times. The chain has TRBV6-5 and TRBJ1-5; perhaps TRBD1 as D (5 bases). V lost 6 bases to trimming and J lost 0 bases, with 6 bases between them. The germline V gene has CDR1 MNHEY and CDR2 SVGAGI. The CDR3 extends over 13 amino acids. The CDR3: CASSRVSNQPQHF. The CDR3 nucleotides read TGTGCCAGCAGCAGGGTTAGCAATCAGCCCCAGCATTTT.

The V and J genes are TRBV7-2 and TRBJ2-7; 7 nucleotides align to TRBD1. Per the germline V gene, CDR1 is SGHTA and CDR2 is FQGNSA. The V segment lost 1 base and the J segment 6 bases; nucleotides outside the gene matches: 15. The CDR3 spans 17 residues. CDR3 in amino acids: CASSLGPDRVQFGEQYF. CDR3 DNA sequence: TGTGCCAGCAGCTTAGGACCCGACAGGGTGCAGTTCGGCGAGCAGTACTTC.